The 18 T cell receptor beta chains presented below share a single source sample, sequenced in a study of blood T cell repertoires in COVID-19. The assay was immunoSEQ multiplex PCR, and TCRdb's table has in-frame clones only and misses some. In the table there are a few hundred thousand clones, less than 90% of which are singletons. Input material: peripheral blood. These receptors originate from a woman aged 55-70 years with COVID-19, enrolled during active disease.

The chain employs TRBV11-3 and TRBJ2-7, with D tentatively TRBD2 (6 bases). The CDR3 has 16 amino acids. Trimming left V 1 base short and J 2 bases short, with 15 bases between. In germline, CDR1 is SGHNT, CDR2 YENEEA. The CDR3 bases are TGTGCCAGCAGCTTAGCCCCTGGCGGGGCAGCCTACGAGCAGTACTTC. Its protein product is CASSLAPGGAAYEQYF.

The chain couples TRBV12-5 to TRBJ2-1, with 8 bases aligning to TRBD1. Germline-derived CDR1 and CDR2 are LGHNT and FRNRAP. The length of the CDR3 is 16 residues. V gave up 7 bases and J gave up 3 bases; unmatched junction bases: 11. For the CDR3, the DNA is TGTGCTAGTGTACTAGGACAGGGCCTTTTCTACAATGAGCAGTTCTTC. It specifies CASVLGQGLFYNEQFF.

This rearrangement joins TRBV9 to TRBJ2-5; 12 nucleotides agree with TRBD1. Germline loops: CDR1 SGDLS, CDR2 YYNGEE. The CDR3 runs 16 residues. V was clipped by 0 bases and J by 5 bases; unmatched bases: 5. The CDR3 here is CASSVAGTGGYETQYF. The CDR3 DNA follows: TGTGCCAGCAGCGTAGCTGGGACAGGGGGCTATGAGACCCAGTACTTC.

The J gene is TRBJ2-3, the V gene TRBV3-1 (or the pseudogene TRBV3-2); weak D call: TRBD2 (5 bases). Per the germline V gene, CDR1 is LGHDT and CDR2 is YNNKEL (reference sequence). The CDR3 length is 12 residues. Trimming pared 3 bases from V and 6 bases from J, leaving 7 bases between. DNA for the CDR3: TGTGCCAGCAGCCACCGGAGGGATACGCAGTATTTT. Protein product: CASSHRRDTQYF.

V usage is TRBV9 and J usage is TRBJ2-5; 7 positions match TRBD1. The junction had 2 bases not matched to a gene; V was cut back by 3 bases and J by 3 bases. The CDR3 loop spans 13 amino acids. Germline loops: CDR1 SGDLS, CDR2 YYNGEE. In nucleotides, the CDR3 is TGTGCCAGCAGCGCCGGGACAGAAGAGACCCAGTACTTC. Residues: CASSAGTEETQYF.

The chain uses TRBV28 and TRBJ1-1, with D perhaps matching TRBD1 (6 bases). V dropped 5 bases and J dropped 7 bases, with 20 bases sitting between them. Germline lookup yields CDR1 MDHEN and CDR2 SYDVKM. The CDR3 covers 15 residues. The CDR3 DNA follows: TGTGCCAGCAGTCTTTTTTACAGGGAGGGGGATGAAGCTTTCTTT. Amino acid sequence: CASSLFYREGDEAFF.

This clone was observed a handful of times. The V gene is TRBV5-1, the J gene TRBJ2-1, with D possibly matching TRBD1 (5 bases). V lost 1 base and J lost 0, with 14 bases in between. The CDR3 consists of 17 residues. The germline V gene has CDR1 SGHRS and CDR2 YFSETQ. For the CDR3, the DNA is TGCGCCAGCAGCTTGACTGTTGACAGTCCCTCCTACAATGAGCAGTTCTTC. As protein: CASSLTVDSPSYNEQFF.

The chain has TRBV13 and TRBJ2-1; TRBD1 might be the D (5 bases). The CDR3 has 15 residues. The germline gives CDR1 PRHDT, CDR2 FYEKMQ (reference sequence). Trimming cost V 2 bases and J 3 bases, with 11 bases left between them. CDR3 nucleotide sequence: TGTGCCAGCAGCTTATTGGGCAGGGACTACAATGAGCAGTTCTTC. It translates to CASSLLGRDYNEQFF.

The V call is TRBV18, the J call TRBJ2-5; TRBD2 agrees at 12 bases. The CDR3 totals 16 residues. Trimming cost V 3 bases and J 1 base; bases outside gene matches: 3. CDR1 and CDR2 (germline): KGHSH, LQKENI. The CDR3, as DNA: TGTGCCAGCTCACCCCTAGCGGGGGGGATCCAAGAGACCCAGTACTTC. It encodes CASSPLAGGIQETQYF. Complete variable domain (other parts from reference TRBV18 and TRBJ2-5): NAGVMQNPRHLVRRRGQEARLRCSPMKGHSHVYWYRQLPEEGLKFMVYLQKENIIDESGMPKERFSAEFPKEGPSILRIQQVVRGDSAAYFCASSPLAGGIQETQYFGPGTRLLVL.

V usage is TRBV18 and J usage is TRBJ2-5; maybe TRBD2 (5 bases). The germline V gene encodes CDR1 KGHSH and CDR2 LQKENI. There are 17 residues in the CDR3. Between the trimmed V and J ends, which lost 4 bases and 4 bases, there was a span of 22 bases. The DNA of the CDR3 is TGTGCCAGCTCACTAGAAACGGGGTTCCCTCAAAGAGAGACCCAGTACTTC. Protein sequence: CASSLETGFPQRETQYF.

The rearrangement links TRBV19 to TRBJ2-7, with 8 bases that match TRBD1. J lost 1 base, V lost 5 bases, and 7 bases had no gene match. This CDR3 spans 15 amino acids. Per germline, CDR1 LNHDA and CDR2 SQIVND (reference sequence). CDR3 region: CASSAGQGPSYEQYF. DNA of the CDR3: TGTGCCAGTAGTGCCGGACAGGGACCGTCCTACGAGCAGTACTTC.

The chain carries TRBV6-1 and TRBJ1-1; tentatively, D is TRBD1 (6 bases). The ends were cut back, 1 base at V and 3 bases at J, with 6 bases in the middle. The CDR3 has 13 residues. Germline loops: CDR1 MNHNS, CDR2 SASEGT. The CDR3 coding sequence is TGTGCCAGCAGTGAAGACAGGGACACTGAAGCTTTCTTT. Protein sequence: CASSEDRDTEAFF.

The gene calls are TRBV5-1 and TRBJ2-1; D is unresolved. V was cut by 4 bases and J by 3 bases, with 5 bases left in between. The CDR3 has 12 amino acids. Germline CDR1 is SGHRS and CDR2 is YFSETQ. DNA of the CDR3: TGCGCCAGCAGCCTAAACTACAATGAGCAGTTCTTC. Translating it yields CASSLNYNEQFF.

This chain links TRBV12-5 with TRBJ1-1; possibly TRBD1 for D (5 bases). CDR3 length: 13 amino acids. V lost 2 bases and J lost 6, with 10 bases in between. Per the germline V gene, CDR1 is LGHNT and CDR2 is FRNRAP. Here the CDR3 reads CASGLTPGSEAFF. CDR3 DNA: TGTGCTAGTGGTTTGACCCCAGGGTCTGAAGCTTTCTTT.

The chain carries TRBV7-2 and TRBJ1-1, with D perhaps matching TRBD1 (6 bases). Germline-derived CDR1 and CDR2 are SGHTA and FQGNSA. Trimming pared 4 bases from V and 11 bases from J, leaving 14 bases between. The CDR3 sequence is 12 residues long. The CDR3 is CASSSNRDQAFF. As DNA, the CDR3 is TGTGCCAGCAGCTCGAACAGGGACCAGGCTTTCTTT. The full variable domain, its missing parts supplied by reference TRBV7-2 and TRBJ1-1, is GAGVSQSPSNKVTEKGKDVELRCDPISGHTALYWYRQSLGQGLEFLIYFQGNSAPDKSGLPSDRFSAERTGGSVSTLTIQRTQQEDSAVYLCASSSNRDQAFFGQGTRLTVV.

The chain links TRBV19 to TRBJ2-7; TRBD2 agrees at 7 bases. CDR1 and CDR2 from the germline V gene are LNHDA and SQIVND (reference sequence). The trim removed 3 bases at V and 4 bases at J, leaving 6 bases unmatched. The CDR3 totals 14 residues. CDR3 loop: CASSIGSGPYEQYF. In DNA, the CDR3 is TGTGCCAGTAGTATTGGTAGCGGGCCTTACGAGCAGTACTTC.

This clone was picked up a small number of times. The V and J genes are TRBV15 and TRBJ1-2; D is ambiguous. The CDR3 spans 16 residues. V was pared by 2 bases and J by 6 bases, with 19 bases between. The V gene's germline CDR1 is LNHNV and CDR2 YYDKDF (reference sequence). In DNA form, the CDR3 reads TGTGCCACCAGCAGACACTCTGACACCCGGGGAGATGGCTACACCTTC. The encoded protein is CATSRHSDTRGDGYTF. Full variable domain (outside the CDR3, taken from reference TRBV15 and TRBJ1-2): DAMVIQNPRYQVTQFGKPVTLSCSQTLNHNVMYWYQQKSSQAPKLLFHYYDKDFNNEADTPDNFQSRRPNTSFCFLDIRSPGLGDTAMYLCATSRHSDTRGDGYTFGSGTRLTVV.

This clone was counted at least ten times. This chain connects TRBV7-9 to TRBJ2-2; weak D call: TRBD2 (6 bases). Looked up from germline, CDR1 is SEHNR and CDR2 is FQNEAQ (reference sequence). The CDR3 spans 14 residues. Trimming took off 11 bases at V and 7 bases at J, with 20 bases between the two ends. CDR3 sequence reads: CAYDAGRNDGELFF. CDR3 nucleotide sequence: TGTGCCTACGACGCGGGGAGGAATGACGGGGAGCTGTTTTTT.